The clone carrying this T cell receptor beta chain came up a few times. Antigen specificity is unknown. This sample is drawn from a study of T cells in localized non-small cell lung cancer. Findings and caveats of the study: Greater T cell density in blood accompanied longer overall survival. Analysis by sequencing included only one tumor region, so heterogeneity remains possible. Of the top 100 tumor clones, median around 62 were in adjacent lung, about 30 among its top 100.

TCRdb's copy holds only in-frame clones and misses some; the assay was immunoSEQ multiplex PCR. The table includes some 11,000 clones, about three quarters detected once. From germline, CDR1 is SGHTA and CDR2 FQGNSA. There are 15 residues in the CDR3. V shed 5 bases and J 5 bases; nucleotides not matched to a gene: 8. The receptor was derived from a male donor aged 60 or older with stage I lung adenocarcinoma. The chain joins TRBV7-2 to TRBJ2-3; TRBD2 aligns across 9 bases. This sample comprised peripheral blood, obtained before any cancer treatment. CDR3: CASSNMGLAVDTQYF. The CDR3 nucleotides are TGTGCCAGCAGCAATATGGGACTAGCCGTAGATACGCAGTATTTT.